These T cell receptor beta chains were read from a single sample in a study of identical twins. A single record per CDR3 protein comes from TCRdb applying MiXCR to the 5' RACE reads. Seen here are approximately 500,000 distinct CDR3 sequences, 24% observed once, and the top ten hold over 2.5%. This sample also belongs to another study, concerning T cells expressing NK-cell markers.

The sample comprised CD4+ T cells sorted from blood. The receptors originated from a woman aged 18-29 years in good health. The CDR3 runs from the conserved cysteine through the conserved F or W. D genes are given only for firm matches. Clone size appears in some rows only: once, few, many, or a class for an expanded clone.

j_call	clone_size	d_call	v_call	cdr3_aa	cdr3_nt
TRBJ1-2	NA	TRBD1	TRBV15	CATSRGTGYYGYTF	TGTGCCACCAGCAGAGGGACAGGGTACTATGGCTACACCTTC
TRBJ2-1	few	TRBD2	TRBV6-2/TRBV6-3	CASRAGDYLTMRQFF	TGTGCCAGCAGAGCTGGGGACTACCTTACAATGAGGCAGTTCTTC
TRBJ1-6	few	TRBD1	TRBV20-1	CSARDPDRDFSPLHF	TGCAGTGCTAGAGACCCGGACAGGGATTTCTCACCCCTCCACTTT
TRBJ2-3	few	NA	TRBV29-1	CSVERGSSTDTQYF	TGCAGCGTTGAGAGGGGGTCTAGCACAGATACGCAGTATTTT
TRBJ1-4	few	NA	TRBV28	CASSSATNEKLFF	TGTGCCAGCAGTTCCGCAACTAATGAAAAACTGTTTTTT
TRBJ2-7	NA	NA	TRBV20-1	CSAREGATYYEQYF	TGCAGTGCTAGAGAAGGGGCAACTTACTACGAACAGTACTTC
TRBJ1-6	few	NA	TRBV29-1	CSVLTASKGSPLHF	TGCAGCGTGCTGACAGCCTCGAAAGGTTCACCCCTCCACTTT
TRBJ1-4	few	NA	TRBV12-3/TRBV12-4	CASRSQGMANEKLFF	TGTGCCAGCAGGTCTCAAGGGATGGCTAATGAAAAACTGTTTTTT
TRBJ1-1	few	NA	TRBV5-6	CASSSPLTRTFGAFF	TGTGCCAGCAGCTCCCCCCTGACACGAACTTTCGGGGCTTTCTTT
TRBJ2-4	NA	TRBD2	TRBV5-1	CASSPIAGGKNIQYF	TGCGCCAGCAGCCCGATAGCGGGGGGCAAAAACATTCAGTACTTC
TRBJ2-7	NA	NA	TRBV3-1	CASSQDMLGAISYEQYF	TGTGCCAGCAGCCAAGATATGTTGGGGGCTATCTCCTACGAGCAGTACTTC
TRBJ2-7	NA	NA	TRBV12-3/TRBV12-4	CASSPHKGTHEQYF	TGTGCCAGCAGTCCCCACAAGGGGACCCACGAGCAGTACTTC
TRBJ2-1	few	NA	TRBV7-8	CASSLGGTHYNEQFF	TGTGCCAGCAGCTTAGGAGGGACCCACTACAATGAGCAGTTCTTC
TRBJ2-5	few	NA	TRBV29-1	CSVEGLEETQYF	TGCAGCGTTGAAGGACTCGAAGAGACCCAGTACTTC
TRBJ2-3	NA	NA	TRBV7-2	CASSSHWGSTDTQYF	TGTGCCAGCAGCTCCCATTGGGGGAGCACAGATACGCAGTATTTT
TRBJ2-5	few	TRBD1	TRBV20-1	CSAKTGGRETQYF	TGCAGTGCTAAGACAGGGGGCAGAGAGACCCAGTACTTC
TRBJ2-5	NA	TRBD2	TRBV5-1	CASSIGLAGDEETQYF	TGCGCCAGCAGCATAGGACTAGCGGGGGATGAGGAGACCCAGTACTTC
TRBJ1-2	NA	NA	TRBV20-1	CSAKDGYTF	TGCAGTGCTAAGGATGGCTACACCTTC
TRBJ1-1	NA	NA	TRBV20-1	CSASRQHTEAFF	TGCAGTGCTAGCCGACAGCACACTGAAGCTTTCTTT
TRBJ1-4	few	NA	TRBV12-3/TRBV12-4	CASSFQGVQEKLFF	TGTGCCAGCAGTTTCCAGGGAGTTCAGGAAAAACTGTTTTTT
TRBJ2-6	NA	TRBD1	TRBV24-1	CATSDVRGRFGANVLTF	TGTGCCACCAGTGATGTAAGGGGGCGATTTGGGGCCAACGTCCTGACTTTC
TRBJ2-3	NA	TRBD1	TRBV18	CASSPDRVVDTQYF	TGTGCCAGCTCACCGGACAGGGTAGTGGATACGCAGTATTTT
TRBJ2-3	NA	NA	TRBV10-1	CASSEFSTDTQYF	TGCGCCAGCAGTGAGTTTAGCACAGATACGCAGTATTTT
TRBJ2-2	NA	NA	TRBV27	CASTRWSAGQGIGELFF	TGTGCCAGCACCCGATGGAGCGCGGGACAAGGGATCGGGGAGCTGTTTTTT
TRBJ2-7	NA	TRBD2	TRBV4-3	CASSPARTSGSYEQYF	TGCGCCAGCAGCCCGGCCCGGACTAGCGGGAGCTACGAGCAGTACTTC
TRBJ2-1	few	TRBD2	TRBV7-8	CASSLSGGGTNEQFF	TGTGCCAGCAGCTTATCGGGAGGGGGGACCAACGAGCAGTTCTTC
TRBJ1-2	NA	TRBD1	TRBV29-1	CSVEQGGNFGGYTF	TGCAGCGTTGAACAGGGGGGTAACTTCGGGGGCTACACCTTC
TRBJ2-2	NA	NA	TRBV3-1	CASGPLQVQNTGELFF	TGTGCCAGCGGTCCCCTGCAGGTCCAGAACACCGGGGAGCTGTTTTTT
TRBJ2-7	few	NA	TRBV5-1	CASSLETGDHSYEQYF	TGCGCCAGCAGCTTGGAGACGGGCGATCACTCCTACGAGCAGTACTTC
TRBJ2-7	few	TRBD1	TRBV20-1	CSGSGTANSYEQYF	TGCAGTGGATCCGGGACAGCGAACTCCTACGAGCAGTACTTC
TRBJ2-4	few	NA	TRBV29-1	CSVEASAVAKNIQYF	TGCAGCGTTGAGGCTAGCGCCGTAGCCAAAAACATTCAGTACTTC
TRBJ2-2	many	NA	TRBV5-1	CASSLALADTGELFF	TGCGCCAGCAGCTTGGCCTTAGCGGACACCGGGGAGCTGTTTTTT
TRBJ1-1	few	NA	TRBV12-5	CASGLVPHDTEAFF	TGTGCTAGTGGTTTGGTACCACACGACACTGAAGCTTTCTTT
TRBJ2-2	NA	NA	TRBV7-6	CASSTVSANTGELFF	TGTGCCAGCAGCACTGTGTCGGCTAACACCGGGGAGCTGTTTTTT
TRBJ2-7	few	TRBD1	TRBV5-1	CASSLLGQGLNEQYF	TGCGCCAGCAGCTTGCTCGGACAGGGATTGAACGAGCAGTACTTC
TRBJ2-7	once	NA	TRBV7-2	CASSSTRLGGVEQYF	TGTGCCAGCAGCTCTACCCGCTTAGGGGGGGTCGAGCAGTACTTC
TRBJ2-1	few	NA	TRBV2	CARFFPQRDNEQFF	TGTGCCAGATTCTTCCCGCAGCGGGACAATGAGCAGTTCTTC
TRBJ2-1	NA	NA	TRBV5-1	CASSTGLTNNEQFF	TGCGCCAGCAGCACCGGACTTACAAACAATGAGCAGTTCTTC
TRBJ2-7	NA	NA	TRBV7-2	CASSLLLEAEQYF	TGTGCCAGCAGCTTACTCTTGGAGGCCGAGCAGTACTTC
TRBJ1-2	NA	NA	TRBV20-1	CSARSGQRYGYTF	TGCAGTGCTAGATCGGGGCAGCGGTATGGCTACACCTTC
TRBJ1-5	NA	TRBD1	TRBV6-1	CASSLGGQPAGPQHF	TGTGCCAGCAGCCTCGGGGGACAGCCCGCCGGGCCCCAGCATTTT
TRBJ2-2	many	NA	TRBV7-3	CASSLFGLESGELFF	TGTGCCAGCAGCTTGTTTGGTTTGGAATCCGGGGAGCTGTTTTTT
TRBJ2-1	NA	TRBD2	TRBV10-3	CAISEGTSNGEQFF	TGTGCCATCAGTGAGGGGACTAGCAATGGTGAGCAGTTCTTC
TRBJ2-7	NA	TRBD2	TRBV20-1	CSARIQTSDYEQYF	TGCAGTGCTAGAATTCAGACTAGCGACTACGAGCAGTACTTC
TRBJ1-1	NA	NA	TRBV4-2	CASSHSGPLNTEAFF	TGTGCCAGCAGCCACTCGGGACCGTTGAACACTGAAGCTTTCTTT
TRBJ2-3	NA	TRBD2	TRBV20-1	CSARGLAGASDTQYF	TGCAGTGCTAGGGGACTAGCGGGAGCGTCAGATACGCAGTATTTT
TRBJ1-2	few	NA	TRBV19	CASGIYGYTF	TGTGCCAGCGGGATCTATGGCTACACCTTC
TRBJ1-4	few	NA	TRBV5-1	CASSLGQGPTNEKLFF	TGCGCCAGCAGCTTGGGTCAGGGTCCAACTAATGAAAAACTGTTTTTT
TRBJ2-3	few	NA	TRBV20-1	CSAIGPSRHTQYF	TGCAGTGCTATCGGACCCTCCCGCCATACGCAGTATTTT
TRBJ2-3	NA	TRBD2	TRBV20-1	CCARAASGRWGTDTQYF	TGCTGTGCTAGGGCGGCTAGCGGGAGGTGGGGCACAGATACGCAGTATTTT
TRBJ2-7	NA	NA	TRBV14	CASSLGGVEVSYEQYF	TGTGCCAGCAGCTTAGGAGGGGTTGAAGTTAGCTACGAGCAGTACTTC
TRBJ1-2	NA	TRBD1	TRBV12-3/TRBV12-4	CASTNTGGSSGYTF	TGTGCCAGCACCAATACAGGGGGTTCGTCCGGCTACACCTTC
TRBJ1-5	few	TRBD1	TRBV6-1	CASRWTGPSNQPQHF	TGTGCCAGCAGGTGGACAGGCCCGAGCAATCAGCCCCAGCATTTT
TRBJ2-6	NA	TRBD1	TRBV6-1	CASRAWGQEHSGANVLTF	TGTGCCAGCAGGGCATGGGGACAGGAGCACTCTGGGGCCAACGTCCTGACTTTC
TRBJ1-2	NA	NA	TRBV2	CASSEGGDRKARDGYTF	TGTGCCAGCAGTGAAGGGGGAGACAGGAAAGCACGAGATGGCTACACCTTC
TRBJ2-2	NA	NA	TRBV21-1	CASSSRDRYTPGTGELFF	TGTGCCAGCAGCTCCCGGGACCGTTACACCCCGGGGACCGGGGAGCTGTTTTTT
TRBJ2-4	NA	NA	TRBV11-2	CASSLDFGRLAKNIQYF	TGTGCCAGCAGCTTAGATTTCGGCCGGCTAGCCAAAAACATTCAGTACTTC
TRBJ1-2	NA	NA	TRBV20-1	CSALQGLDGYTF	TGCAGTGCCCTACAGGGACTCGATGGCTACACCTTC
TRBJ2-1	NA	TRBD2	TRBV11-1	CASSSFWVAGGSYNEQFF	TGTGCCAGCAGTTCGTTCTGGGTAGCGGGGGGCTCCTACAATGAGCAGTTCTTC
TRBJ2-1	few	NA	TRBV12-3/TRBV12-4	CASSLTAGTYNEQFF	TGTGCCAGCAGTTTAACGGCAGGTACCTACAATGAGCAGTTCTTC